One and the same sample provided the 5 T cell receptor beta chains below, sequenced in a study of T-cell reconstitution after alpha-beta-depleted transplantation in children (TCRdb year 2016). Libraries came from PCR. TCRdb lists the instrument as Illumina HiSeq 2500. TCR library preparation used molecular barcoding, with unique molecular identifiers applied to normalize quantification of the TCRbeta repertoire. The public reads were quality trimmed at Q25 with fastp and then assembled into clones with MiXCR by TCRdb, keeping productive beta chains. Each CDR3 protein appears once, grouped with its most common genes and DNA. This sample holds hundreds of thousands of distinct CDR3 sequences; about a tenth were observed only once. The ten biggest clones cover roughly 30% of the sample. The sample's treatment or condition label, decoded: allogeneic hematopoietic cell transplantation with graft depleted of TCRalphabeta T cells and CD19 B cells.

The sequencing here drew on PBMCs, taken before TCRalphabeta/CD19-depleted stem cell transplant. These receptors came from a child younger than two with acute myeloid leukemia, due to receive a stem cell transplant.

This clonotype was seen many times. This rearrangement joins TRBV12-3 or TRBV12-4 to TRBJ2-5; weak D call: TRBD2 (5 bases). Trimming took 9 bases from V and 7 from J, leaving 12 bases between them. CDR3 size: 11 residues. The CDR3 nucleotides read TGTGCCAGTTCCCAAGAGGGGACCCAGTACTTC. This encodes CASSQEGTQYF.

The chain has TRBV4-2 and TRBJ2-3, with D possibly matching TRBD2 (6 bases). This CDR3 contains 16 residues. In germline, CDR1 is LGHNA, CDR2 YNFKEQ. V lost 1 base to trimming and J lost 5 bases, with 16 bases between them. As DNA, the CDR3 is TGTGCCAGCAGCCAAGGTGTCGGGAGTGCGGGAGATACGCAGTATTTT. This gives the protein CASSQGVGSAGDTQYF.

This clonotype has at least ten counts. The CDR3 DNA sequence: TGTGCCAGCAGCGGGACAGGGCCCTCCTACGAGCAGTACTTC. Its protein product is CASSGTGPSYEQYF. This chain uses TRBV12-3 or TRBV12-4 with TRBJ2-7, with 9 nucleotides matching TRBD1. After removal of 6 bases from V and 0 bases from J, the junction contained 3 bases not matched to a gene. This CDR3 has 14 residues.

This clonotype showed up many times. This rearrangement joins TRBV3-1 to TRBJ2-3; 10 bases map to TRBD1. J was trimmed by 4 bases and V by 3 bases; bases with no gene match: 7. The CDR3 sequence is 16 residues long. From germline, CDR1 is LGHDT and CDR2 YNNKEL (reference sequence). This chain's CDR3 is CASSHHGTGAADTQYF. The CDR3, as DNA: TGTGCCAGCAGCCATCACGGGACAGGGGCGGCAGATACGCAGTATTTT.

Of note for this clonotype: A read error is possible here, since a much larger clone lies one base away. The J gene is TRBJ2-7, the V gene TRBV7-2; D gene unclear. The CDR3 contains 17 residues. Germline loops: CDR1 SGHTA, CDR2 FQGNSA. CDR3 nucleotides: TGTGCCGGCAGCTCCATGGGCAACGGACCGAGATACTACGAGCAGTACTTC. It translates to CAGSSMGNGPRYYEQYF. Combining the CDR3 with reference TRBV7-2 and TRBJ2-7 gives the whole variable domain GAGVSQSPSNKVTEKGKDVELRCDPISGHTALYWYRQSLGQGLEFLIYFQGNSAPDKSGLPSDRFSAERTGGSVSTLTIQRTQQEDSAVYLCAGSSMGNGPRYYEQYFGPGTRLTVT.